This T cell receptor beta chain is drawn from a study of CD8 T cells in Susac syndrome. Looking at the study overall: The Susac syndrome patients were therapy-naive, on corticosteroids, or on intravenous immunoglobulin alone at blood draw.

Reverse transcription of about 0.45 to 1 ug RNA was carried out with random hexamers. Amplification of TCR beta CDR3 across 54 Vbeta and 13 Jbeta was performed with immunoSEQ multiplex PCR. TCRdb used MiXCR to reprocess the immunoSEQ multiplex PCR reads, holding one entry per CDR3 protein. The sample has about 200,000 distinct CDR3 sequences, 90% to 95% seen once. V lost 3 bases, J lost 4 bases, and 4 bases stayed unmatched. The CDR3 covers 14 residues. Germline loops: CDR1 SGHDT, CDR2 YYEEEE. Study-level points and caveats: When the CD4+ T cell repertoires of patients with Susac syndrome were examined, they did not show any clonal expansion.

Details on this clonotype: Its antigen is undetermined.

The sample was CD4+ T cells from PBMCs. This receptor was identified in a human donor with Susac syndrome. The chain links TRBV5-6 to TRBJ1-5, with 7 bases aligning to TRBD1. CDR3 loop: CASSSGQANQPQHF. Here the CDR3 DNA reads TGTGCCAGCAGCTCCGGACAGGCTAATCAGCCCCAGCATTTT.